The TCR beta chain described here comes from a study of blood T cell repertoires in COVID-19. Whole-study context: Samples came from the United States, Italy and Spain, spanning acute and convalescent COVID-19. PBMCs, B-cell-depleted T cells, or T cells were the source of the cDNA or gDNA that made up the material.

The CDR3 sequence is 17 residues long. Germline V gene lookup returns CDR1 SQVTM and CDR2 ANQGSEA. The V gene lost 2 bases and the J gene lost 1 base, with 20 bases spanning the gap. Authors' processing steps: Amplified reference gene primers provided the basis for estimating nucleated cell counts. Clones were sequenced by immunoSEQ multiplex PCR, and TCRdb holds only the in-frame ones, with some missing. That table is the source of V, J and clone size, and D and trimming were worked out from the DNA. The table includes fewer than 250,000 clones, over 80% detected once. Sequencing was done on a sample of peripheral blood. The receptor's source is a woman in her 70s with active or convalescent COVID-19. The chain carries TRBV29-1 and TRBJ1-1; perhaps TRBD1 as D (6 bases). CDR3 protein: CSVEKTGSGKKNTEAFF. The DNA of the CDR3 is TGCAGCGTTGAAAAAACAGGGTCGGGAAAAAAGAACACTGAAGCTTTCTTT.